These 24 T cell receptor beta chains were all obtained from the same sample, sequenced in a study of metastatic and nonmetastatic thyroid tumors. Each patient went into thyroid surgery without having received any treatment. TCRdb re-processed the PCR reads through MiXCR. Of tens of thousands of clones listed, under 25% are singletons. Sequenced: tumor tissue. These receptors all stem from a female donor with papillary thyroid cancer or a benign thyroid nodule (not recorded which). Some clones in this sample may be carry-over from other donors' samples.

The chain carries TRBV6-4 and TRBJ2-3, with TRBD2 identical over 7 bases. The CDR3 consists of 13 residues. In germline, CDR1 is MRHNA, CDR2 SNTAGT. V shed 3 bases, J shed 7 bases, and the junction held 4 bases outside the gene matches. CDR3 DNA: TGTGCCAGCAGTGAGCGGGAGCAACATACGCAGTATTTT. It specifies CASSEREQHTQYF.

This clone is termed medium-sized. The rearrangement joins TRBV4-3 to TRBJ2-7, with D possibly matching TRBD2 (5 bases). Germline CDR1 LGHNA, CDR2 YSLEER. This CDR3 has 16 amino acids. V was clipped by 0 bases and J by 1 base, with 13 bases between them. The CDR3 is CASSQDWGVASYEQYF. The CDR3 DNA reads TGCGCCAGCAGCCAAGATTGGGGAGTAGCATCCTACGAGCAGTACTTC.

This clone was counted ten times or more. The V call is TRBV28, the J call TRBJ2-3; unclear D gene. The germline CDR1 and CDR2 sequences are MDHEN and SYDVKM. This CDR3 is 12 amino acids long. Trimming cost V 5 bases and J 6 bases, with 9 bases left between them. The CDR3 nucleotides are TGTGCCAGCAGTAAAGCTGTGGATACGCAGTATTTT. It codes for CASSKAVDTQYF.

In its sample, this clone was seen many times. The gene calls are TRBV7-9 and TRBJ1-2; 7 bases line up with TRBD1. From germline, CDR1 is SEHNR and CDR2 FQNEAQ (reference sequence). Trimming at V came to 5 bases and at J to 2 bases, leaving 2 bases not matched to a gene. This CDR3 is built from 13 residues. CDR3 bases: TGTGCCAGCAGCCAACAGGGGAACTATGGCTACACCTTC. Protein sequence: CASSQQGNYGYTF.

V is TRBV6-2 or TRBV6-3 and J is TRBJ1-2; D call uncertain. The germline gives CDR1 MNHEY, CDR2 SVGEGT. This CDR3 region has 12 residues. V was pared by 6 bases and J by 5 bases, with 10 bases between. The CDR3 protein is CASSWNLYGYTF. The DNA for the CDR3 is TGTGCCAGCAGCTGGAACCTGTATGGCTACACCTTC.

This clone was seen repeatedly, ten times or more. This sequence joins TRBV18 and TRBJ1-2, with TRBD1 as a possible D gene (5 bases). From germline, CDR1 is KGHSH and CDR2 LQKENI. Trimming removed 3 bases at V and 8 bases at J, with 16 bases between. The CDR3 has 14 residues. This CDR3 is CASSPGTDGGGYTF. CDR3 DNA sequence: TGTGCCAGCTCACCCGGGACGGACGGTGGGGGCTACACCTTC.

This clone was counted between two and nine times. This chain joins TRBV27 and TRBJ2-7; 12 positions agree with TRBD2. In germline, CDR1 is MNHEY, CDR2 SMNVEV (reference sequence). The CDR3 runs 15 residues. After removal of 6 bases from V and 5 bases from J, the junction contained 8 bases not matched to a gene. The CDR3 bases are TGTGCCAGCAGCCCTAGACTAGCGGGAGCCAACGAGCAGTACTTC. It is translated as CASSPRLAGANEQYF.

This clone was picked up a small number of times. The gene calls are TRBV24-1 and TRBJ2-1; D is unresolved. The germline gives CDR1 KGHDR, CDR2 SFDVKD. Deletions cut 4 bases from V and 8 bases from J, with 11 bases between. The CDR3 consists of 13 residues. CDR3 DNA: TGTGCCACCAGTGAAGCTAGTACATATGAGCAGTTCTTC. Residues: CATSEASTYEQFF.

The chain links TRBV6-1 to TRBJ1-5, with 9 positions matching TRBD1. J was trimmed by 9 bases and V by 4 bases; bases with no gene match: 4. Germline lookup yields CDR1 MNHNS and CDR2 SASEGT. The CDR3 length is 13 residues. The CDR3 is CASSGTGEGPQHF. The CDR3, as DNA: TGTGCCAGCAGTGGGACAGGGGAAGGGCCCCAGCATTTT.

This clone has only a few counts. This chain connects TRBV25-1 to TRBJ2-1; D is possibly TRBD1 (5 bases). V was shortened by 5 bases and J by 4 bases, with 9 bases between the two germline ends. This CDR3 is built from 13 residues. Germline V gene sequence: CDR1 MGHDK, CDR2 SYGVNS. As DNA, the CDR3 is TGTGCCAGCAGTAACCCAGGGTACAATGAGCAGTTCTTC. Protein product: CASSNPGYNEQFF.

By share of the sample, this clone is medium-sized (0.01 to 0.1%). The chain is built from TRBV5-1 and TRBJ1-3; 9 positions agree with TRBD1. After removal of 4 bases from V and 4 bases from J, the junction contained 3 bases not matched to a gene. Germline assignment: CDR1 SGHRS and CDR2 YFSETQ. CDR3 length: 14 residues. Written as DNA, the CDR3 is TGCGCCAGCAGCGCAGGGACAGGGGGAAACACCATATATTTT. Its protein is CASSAGTGGNTIYF.

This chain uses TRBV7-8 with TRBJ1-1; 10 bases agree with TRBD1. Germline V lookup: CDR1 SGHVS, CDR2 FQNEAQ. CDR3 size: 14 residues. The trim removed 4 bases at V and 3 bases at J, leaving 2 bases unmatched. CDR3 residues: CASSSGTGDTEAFF. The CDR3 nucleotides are TGTGCCAGCAGCTCCGGGACAGGGGACACTGAAGCTTTCTTT.

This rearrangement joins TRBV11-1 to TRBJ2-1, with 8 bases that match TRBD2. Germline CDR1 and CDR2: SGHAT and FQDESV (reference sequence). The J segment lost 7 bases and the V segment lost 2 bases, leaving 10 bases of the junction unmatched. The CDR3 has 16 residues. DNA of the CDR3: TGTGCCAGCAGCTTATCACGGGGCGGGAGGAGGAATGAGCAGTTCTTC. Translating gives CASSLSRGGRRNEQFF.

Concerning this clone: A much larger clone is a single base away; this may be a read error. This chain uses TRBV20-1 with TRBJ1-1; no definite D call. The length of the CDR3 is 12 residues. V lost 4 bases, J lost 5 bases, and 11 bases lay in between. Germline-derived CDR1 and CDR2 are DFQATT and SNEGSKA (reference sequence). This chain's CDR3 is CSANGGKTEAFF. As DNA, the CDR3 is TGCAGTGCTAATGGCGGGAAAACTGAAGCTTTCTTT.

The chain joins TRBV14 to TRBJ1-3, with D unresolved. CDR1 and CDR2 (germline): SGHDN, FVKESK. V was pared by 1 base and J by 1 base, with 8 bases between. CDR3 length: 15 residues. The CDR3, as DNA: TGTGCCAGCAGCCAAGGGTACGCATCTGGAAACACCATATATTTT. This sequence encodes CASSQGYASGNTIYF.

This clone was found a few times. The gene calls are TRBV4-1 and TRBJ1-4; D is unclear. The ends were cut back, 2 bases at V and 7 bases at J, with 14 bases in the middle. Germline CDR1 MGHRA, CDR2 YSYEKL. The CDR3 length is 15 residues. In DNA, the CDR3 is TGCGCCAGCAGCCAAATGGCAGCGACGAGTGAAAAACTGTTTTTT. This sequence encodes CASSQMAATSEKLFF.

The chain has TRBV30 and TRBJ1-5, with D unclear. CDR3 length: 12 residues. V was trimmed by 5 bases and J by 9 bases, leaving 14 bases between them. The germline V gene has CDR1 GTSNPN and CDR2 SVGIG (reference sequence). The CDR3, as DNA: TGTGCCTGGGAGAAAGGTCTAGGGCCCCAGCATTTT. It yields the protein CAWEKGLGPQHF.

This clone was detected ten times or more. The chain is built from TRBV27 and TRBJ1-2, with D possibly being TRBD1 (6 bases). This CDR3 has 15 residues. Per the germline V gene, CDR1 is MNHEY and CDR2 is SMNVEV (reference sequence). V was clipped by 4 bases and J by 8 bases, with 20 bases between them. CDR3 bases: TGTGCCAGCAGTTCCAGGGATCAGGGGAGAGGCGGCTACACCTTC. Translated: CASSSRDQGRGGYTF.

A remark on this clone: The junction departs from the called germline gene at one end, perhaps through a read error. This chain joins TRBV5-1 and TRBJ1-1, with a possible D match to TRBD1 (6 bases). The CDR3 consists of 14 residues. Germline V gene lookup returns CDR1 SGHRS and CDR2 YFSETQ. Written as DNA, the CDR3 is TGCGCCAGCAGCTTGCAGGGGCGCTACAATGAAGCTTTATTT. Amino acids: CASSLQGRYNEALF. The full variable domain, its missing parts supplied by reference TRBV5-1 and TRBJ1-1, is KAGVTQTPRYLIKTRGQQVTLSCSPISGHRSVSWYQQTPGQGLQFLFEYFSETQRNKGNFPGRFSGRQFSNSRSEMNVSTLELGDSALYLCASSLQGRYNEALFGQGTRLTVV.

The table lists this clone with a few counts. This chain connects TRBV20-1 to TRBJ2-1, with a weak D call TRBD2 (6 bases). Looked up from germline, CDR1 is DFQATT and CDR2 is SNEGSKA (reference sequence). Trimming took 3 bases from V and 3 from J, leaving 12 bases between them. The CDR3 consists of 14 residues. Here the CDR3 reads CSASDGGGYNEQFF. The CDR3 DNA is TGCAGTGCTAGCGACGGGGGAGGCTACAATGAGCAGTTCTTC.

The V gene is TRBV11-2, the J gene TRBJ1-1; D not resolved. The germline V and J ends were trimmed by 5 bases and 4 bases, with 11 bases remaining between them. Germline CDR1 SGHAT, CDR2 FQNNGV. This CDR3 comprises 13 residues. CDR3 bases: TGTGCCAGCAGCCCCTACCCCGTCACTGAAGCTTTCTTT. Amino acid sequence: CASSPYPVTEAFF.

The CDR3 bases are TGTGCCAGCAGGGACCCTAGCGGGGCCTCCTACAATGAGCAGTTCTTC. Its translation: CASRDPSGASYNEQFF. The chain links TRBV27 to TRBJ2-1; 9 positions agree with TRBD2. Germline V gives CDR1 MNHEY, CDR2 SMNVEV (reference sequence). J lost 0 bases, V lost 6 bases, and 6 bases had no gene match. CDR3 length: 16 residues.

The CDR3 spells CASSYTGPTAEAFF. The CDR3, as DNA: TGTGCCAGCAGTTACACCGGGCCGACGGCTGAAGCTTTCTTT. The chain recombines TRBV6-5 with TRBJ1-1; D gene unclear. The CDR3 is made up of 14 amino acids. Between the trimmed V and J ends, which lost 2 bases and 6 bases, there was a span of 13 bases. CDR1 and CDR2 from the germline V gene are MNHEY and SVGAGI.

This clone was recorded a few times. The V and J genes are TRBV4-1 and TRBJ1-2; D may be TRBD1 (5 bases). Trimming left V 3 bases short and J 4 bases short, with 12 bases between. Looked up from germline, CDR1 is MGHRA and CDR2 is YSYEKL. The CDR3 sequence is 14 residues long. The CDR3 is CASSQNTGAYGYTF. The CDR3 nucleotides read TGCGCCAGCAGCCAGAATACAGGAGCCTATGGCTACACCTTC.